These 8 T cell receptor beta chains originate from one sample sequenced in a study of response to subunit inactivated influenza vaccine. TCRdb independently ran MiXCR on the RT-PCR reads; one entry per CDR3 protein. This repertoire shows about 610,000 distinct CDR3 sequences, 14% found once; its top ten account for 11%. The sequenced sample was PBMCs from blood, obtained 11 to 12 days after vaccination. These TCRs come from a man aged 50-60 years who received an inactivated influenza vaccine.

This clonotype was seen more than once but under ten times. V and J are TRBV7-9 and TRBJ2-2, with 10 nucleotides matching TRBD2. This CDR3 contains 16 residues. Losses at the gene ends were 6 bases for V and 0 bases for J; bases not matched to a gene: 4. CDR1 is SEHNR, CDR2 FQNEAQ, per germline (reference sequence). The CDR3 coding sequence is TGTGCCAGCAGAACGGGACTAGCGACGAACACCGGGGAGCTGTTTTTT. Translated, it gives CASRTGLATNTGELFF.

This chain joins TRBV5-1 and TRBJ1-2; D gene ambiguous. CDR3 length equals 13 residues. The V end lost 2 bases, the J end lost 3 bases, and 8 bases lay between the germline ends. Germline CDR1 is SGHRS and CDR2 is YFSETQ. The CDR3 spells CASSLQSDYGYTF. The CDR3 coding sequence is TGCGCCAGCAGCTTACAGAGTGACTATGGCTACACCTTC. The variable domain in full, completed from reference TRBV5-1 and TRBJ1-2, reads KAGVTQTPRYLIKTRGQQVTLSCSPISGHRSVSWYQQTPGQGLQFLFEYFSETQRNKGNFPGRFSGRQFSNSRSEMNVSTLELGDSALYLCASSLQSDYGYTFGSGTRLTVV.

V usage is TRBV4-1 and J usage is TRBJ2-7; TRBD1 aligns across 8 bases. CDR1 and CDR2 (germline): MGHRA, YSYEKL. The CDR3 spans 16 residues. V gave up 0 bases and J gave up 4 bases; unmatched junction bases: 8. CDR3 in amino acids: CASSQEPGTGSYEQYF. In DNA form, the CDR3 reads TGCGCCAGCAGCCAAGAGCCCGGGACAGGTTCGTACGAGCAGTACTTC.

The CDR3: CASSSTSVRGEQYF. The CDR3 DNA reads as TGCGCCAGCAGCTCGACTAGCGTCCGCGGCGAGCAGTACTTC. The J gene is TRBJ2-7, the V gene TRBV5-1, with 8 bases identical to TRBD2. Germline lookup yields CDR1 SGHRS and CDR2 YFSETQ. The CDR3 extends over 14 amino acids. The trim removed 3 bases at V and 6 bases at J, leaving 8 bases unmatched.

This sequence joins TRBV3-1 and TRBJ1-1; D call uncertain. The CDR3 sequence is 13 residues long. The germline V and J ends were trimmed by 0 bases and 5 bases, with 7 bases remaining between them. The germline CDR1 and CDR2 sequences are LGHDT and YNNKEL (reference sequence). The CDR3 sequence: CASSQEFYTEAFF. The CDR3 DNA reads TGTGCCAGCAGCCAAGAATTTTATACTGAAGCTTTCTTT.

This clonotype was detected many times. V usage is TRBV28 and J usage is TRBJ1-2; possibly TRBD1 for D (6 bases). V lost 7 bases and J 8 bases, leaving 17 bases between the germline ends. Germline V gene data show CDR1 as MDHEN and CDR2 as SYDVKM. The CDR3 length is 13 residues. Here the CDR3 DNA reads TGTGCCAGCACCCTGAGCGGGGGGGGCGGCTACACCTTC. Translated: CASTLSGGGGYTF.

In this sample, this clonotype turned up a few times. The J gene is TRBJ2-3, the V gene TRBV5-1; TRBD2 matches 12 bases. The ends lost 3 bases at V and 2 bases at J; junction bases unmatched: 10. The CDR3 runs 18 residues. Germline V CDR1 and CDR2: SGHRS, YFSETQ. The CDR3 sequence: CASSSALGTSGYTDTQYF. CDR3 coding DNA: TGCGCCAGCAGCTCGGCCCTGGGGACTAGCGGGTACACAGATACGCAGTATTTT. The whole variable domain, remainder taken from reference TRBV5-1 and TRBJ2-3, is KAGVTQTPRYLIKTRGQQVTLSCSPISGHRSVSWYQQTPGQGLQFLFEYFSETQRNKGNFPGRFSGRQFSNSRSEMNVSTLELGDSALYLCASSSALGTSGYTDTQYFGPGTRLTVL.

The chain uses TRBV12-3 or TRBV12-4 and TRBJ2-1, with D possibly TRBD2 on 7 matching bases. Trimming removed 4 bases from V and 6 bases from J, with 16 bases in between. The CDR3 spans 15 residues. The CDR3 protein is CASSSWGGPGNEQFF. CDR3 sequence (DNA): TGTGCCAGCAGTTCCTGGGGGGGGCCCGGCAATGAGCAGTTCTTC.